The T cell receptor (beta chain) described here comes from a study of cytomegalovirus exposure and HLA in healthy donors. Overall study results and limits: In the roughly 120 validation repertoires, a later analysis found that first-cohort TCR clusters tended to co-occur. Some TCR beta chains (164 of them) were listed as cytomegalovirus-associated.

As regards this clone: Its antigen is still unknown.

Clones were read by immunoSEQ multiplex PCR, and TCRdb kept only the in-frame ones, dropping some. This sample carries 250,000 to 350,000 clones, 88% of them seen once, and the ten largest clones take around 1%. The source material was PBMCs. The clonotype originates from a man aged 25 to 40 in good health and CMV-seronegative.

The CDR3 DNA reads TGTGCCAGCAGCCAACCCCAGGGCGTGAACACTGAAGCTTTCTTT. It codes for CASSQPQGVNTEAFF. V usage is TRBV14 and J usage is TRBJ1-1, with D possibly being TRBD1 (5 bases). CDR1 and CDR2 (germline): SGHDN, FVKESK. Trimming shortened V by 2 bases and J by 0 bases, and 10 bases separated the two germline ends. This CDR3 has 15 amino acids.